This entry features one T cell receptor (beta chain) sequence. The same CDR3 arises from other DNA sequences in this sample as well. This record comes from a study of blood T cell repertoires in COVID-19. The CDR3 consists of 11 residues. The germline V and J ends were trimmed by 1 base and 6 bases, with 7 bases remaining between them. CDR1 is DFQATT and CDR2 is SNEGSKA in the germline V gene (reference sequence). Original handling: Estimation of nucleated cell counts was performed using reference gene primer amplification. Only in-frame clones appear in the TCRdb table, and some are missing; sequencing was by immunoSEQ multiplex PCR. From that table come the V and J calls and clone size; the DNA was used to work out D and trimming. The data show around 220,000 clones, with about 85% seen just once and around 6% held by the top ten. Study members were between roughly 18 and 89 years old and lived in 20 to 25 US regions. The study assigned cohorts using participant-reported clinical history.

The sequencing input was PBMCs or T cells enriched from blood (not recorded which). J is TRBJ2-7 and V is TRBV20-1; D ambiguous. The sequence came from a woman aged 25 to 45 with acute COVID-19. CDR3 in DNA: TGCAGTGCTAGAGGCGGCGGCGAGCAGTACTTC. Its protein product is CSARGGGEQYF.